This T cell receptor (beta chain) was captured in a study of cytomegalovirus exposure and HLA in healthy donors (dated by TCRdb to between 2016 and 2019). For the wider study: According to an earlier analysis of several hundred of the donors, 150 million to 200 million T cells yielded roughly 100 million unique TCR beta sequences and 276 Gb of sequence data. All discovery cohort repertoires had been generated using a single sequencing platform. Around 320 gigabases of sequencing data and tens of millions of unique TCR sequences were included in an early release covering 550 to 800 HLA-typed donors. Of the roughly 400 genotyped donors, approximately 82% fell in the genetic ancestry cluster associated with self-reported Caucasian donors. Both class I and class II loci were covered by HLA typing, at four-digit resolution. Along with the approximately 620-subject first cohort, a separate validation cohort of over a hundred different subjects was used. Among roughly 400 genotyped donors of the cohort, an average of around 240,000 unique TCR beta nucleotide sequences were sequenced per donor, roughly a sixth of them non-productive. To predict cytomegalovirus infection status, the study brought together high-throughput TCR immunosequencing, statistical association of individual TCRs with disease status, and machine learning. Rather than using new phenotypic data, the later analysis identified candidate immune exposures from TCR beta sequences and from how often those sequences occurred across donors. Donor age, sex, ethnicity and CMV serostatus were compiled together with the repertoire data. A later genetic analysis used genome-wide SNP genotypes for about three fifths of the 666 donors, treating that subset as a discovery cohort. A later analysis re-examined previously published TCR beta repertoires from hundreds of donors and added high-resolution HLA genotyping to investigate patterns of TCR occurrence. A few DR-DQ haplotypes were handled as single units for association and clustering because linkage in the cohort was strong. Using immunosequencing, the study profiled T cell repertoires from around 680 subjects and related those repertoires to cytomegalovirus serostatus. In an earlier analysis of a few hundred of the donors, high-throughput TCR beta sequencing was used to judge whether each TCR beta V gene segment behaved as functional or pseudogenic. Typing coverage differed by locus: A, B, C, DRB1 and DQB1 were typed in roughly 620-630 donors, DQA1 in roughly 510, DPA1 in 600 to 610, and DPB1 in about 450. The study was designed to test whether signatures of past pathogen exposure could be identified by cataloging public T cell receptors. What the work shows at the level of the full study, not this receptor alone: A later analysis found that HLA-associated TCR beta chains were more clonally expanded and had lower generation probabilities than equally common non-associated chains. Sequencing depth was assumed to be roughly uniform across donors in the presence/absence analyses, though that assumption may not hold. The classifier was reported to diagnose cytomegalovirus status with high specificity and sensitivity in both the original cohort and the validation cohort. In a later analysis, the rate of TCR association differed among HLA loci, with DRB1 alleles having the most associated TCRs and HLA-C alleles having the fewest. According to the authors, the approach could potentially be generalized to other disease states and immunological phenotypes. While some public TCRs were present in many individuals, most TCR sequences turned up only very rarely across donors. Because some donors lacked HLA typing at each locus, the association tests relied only on the typed subset. According to a later genetic analysis, donors in an Asian-associated ancestry cluster had fewer N-insertions in productive TCRs than the approximately 670-donor mean. Broadly in line with IMGT annotations, most TCR beta V segments showed up in productive rearrangements about 87% or about 30% of the time in an earlier analysis of under 700 of the donors. A further reported finding was that TCR beta sequences accurately predicted the HLA-A and HLA-B alleles for most subjects in the first cohort. In a later analysis, 16,951 TCR beta sequences were associated with specific HLA alleles at a false discovery rate of 0.05. Correlated functional status among segregating V segments might be attributable to linkage disequilibrium, but an unknown experimental factor could not be ruled out. A group of highly shared sequence variants was considered likely to be a technical artifact of the sequencing pipeline. An association between a missense DCLRE1C variant and V-gene and J-gene trimming of TCR beta chains was found in a later genetic analysis and replicated in an independent cohort. In vitro tests confirmed that a few of the cytomegalovirus-associated TCR beta chains recognize cytomegalovirus antigens. In this cohort, only TCR beta chains were sequenced, and detectable features were limited by the absence of alpha or paired-chain data. When HLA alleles, especially DR and DQ, strongly co-occurred, TCR associations were difficult to assign to individual alleles. A later analysis found that most CMV-associated TCR beta chains appeared HLA-restricted, with HLA associations seemingly driven largely by CMV exposure. The earlier analysis of approximately 540 of the donors excluded some 16 rarely observed V segments, including chromosome 9 orphons, because counts were too low. Several of the top co-occurrence clusters appeared to be linked to parvovirus B19, influenza, CMV and Epstein-Barr virus, according to a later analysis. CMV serostatus was the only immune exposure information available for the cohort. A total of about 150 TCR beta chains were listed by the study as associated with cytomegalovirus.

The receptor library was made with the immunoSEQ multiplex PCR assay. A mixture of 60 forward primers for TCR Vbeta segments and 13 reverse primers for TCR Jbeta segments was used in the multiplex PCR. The CDR3 region of rearranged TCR beta genes was amplified from genomic DNA with a multiplex PCR assay. The Illumina HiSeq System was used to sequence the amplified TCR beta libraries as 87-base-pair reads. The paper's processing steps were these. A later analysis counted around 72 million unique TCR beta chains across the roughly 700 repertoires, and about 10 million of these chains were shared by at least two donors. To remove PCR and sequencing errors, raw reads were error-corrected and collapsed into unique sequences using a nearest-neighbor algorithm that merged closely related sequences. CDR3 sequences were aligned to IMGT reference sequences to assign V, D and J gene segments. For a sequence to be retained, a match of at least six nucleotides to both a V gene segment and a J gene segment was required. Rearrangements were called productive when the CDR3 lacked stop codons and stayed in frame with V and J; all others were non-productive. Following IMGT convention, CDR3 was defined as the stretch from the second conserved V-encoded cysteine to the conserved J-encoded phenylalanine. The earlier analysis of some 540 of the donors excluded any sequence lacking an unambiguous match to a single V gene segment. An earlier analysis of roughly 590 of the donors called V segments functional above 56.7% productive rearrangements and segregating when the between-donor standard deviation exceeded 5%. A statistical classification framework was built for diagnosing cytomegalovirus status from the catalog of TCR beta chain sequences. V and J gene assignment, in a later analysis, came from comparing TCR nucleotide sequences with IMGT/GENE-DB human TR gene sequences. In a later analysis, CDR3 sequences and most-parsimonious VDJ recombination scenarios were assigned using the TCRdist pipeline. In a later analysis, each TCR beta chain was defined by its CDR3 amino acid sequence together with its V-gene family, and reads without a unique V-gene family were excluded. In a later analysis, some 600 highly shared, low-generation-probability nucleotide sequences were removed to address suspected cross-contamination and a sequencing artifact. For each public chain, a later analysis derived a clonal expansion index from normalized ranks of inferred template counts within each repertoire. In a later analysis, generation probabilities were computed with a VDJ recombination model fitted to out-of-frame rearrangements, and the resulting probabilities were checked against IGoR. A later analysis scored TCR-TCR, TCR-HLA and TCR-CMV co-occurrence with hypergeometric tests, applying a repertoire-size bias correction to TCR pairs. A later analysis estimated false discovery rates by permuting HLA or CMV assignments 20 times. In a later analysis, co-occurring TCRs were grouped using DBSCAN, with TCRdist sequence similarity added in when clustering inside HLA-allele-positive subsets. For co-occurrence clustering, repertoires with fewer than 30,000 or more than 120,000 public chains were excluded, along with 4 to 6 repertoires with anomalous nucleotide sharing. TCRdb took over this immuneACCESS table, retaining in-frame rearrangements with V and J assigned. Such tables are incomplete; in checked studies, under half of the missing clones stem from an unresolved V gene, and the remainder is unexplained. Clone size and V and J calls were adopted from that table, with D and trimming inferred from the DNA. The sample table records more than 95,000 clones; over 12% of these occur just once. The ten most abundant clones make up roughly 0.8% of the sample.

In total, 630 or so healthy bone marrow donors made up the cohort. At the time of sampling, every cohort member was nominally healthy, though immune exposures that went unrecorded were likely present. The donor tested CMV seronegative, placing the donor among the 350 to 400 seronegative members of the cohort. A peripheral blood sample was collected from each donor, and TCR beta sequencing was performed on peripheral blood mononuclear cells. The Qiagen DNeasy Blood Extraction Kit was used to extract genomic DNA from the blood cell samples. Notes on this clone: No antigen is known for it. The input lacks base qualities; no much larger clone sits a single base away.

The receptor was isolated from a female donor in good health and CMV-seronegative. The sequenced material came from PBMCs.

The CDR3 here reads CASSQLEDHRGIRTGANVLTF. The sequence in DNA is TGTGCCAGCAGTCAACTTGAGGACCACAGGGGGATAAGGACTGGGGCCAACGTCCTGACTTTC. The chain was built from TRBV27 and TRBJ2-6; the junction holds 8 bases that match TRBD1. The CDR3 holds 21 amino acids from the cysteine to the phenylalanine. The kept DNA is CDR3 alone, 63 bases in frame from the first base. Unmatched junction bases come to 20, with V trimmed by 5 bases and J by 2 bases. CDR1 and CDR2, per the germline V gene (reference sequence), are MNHEY and SMNVEV.